This T cell receptor beta chain derives from a study of CXCR3-negative and CXCR3-positive naive CD8 T cells. Study findings and constraints: Naive cells that were CXCR3-positive had more hydrophobic TRB CDR3s (compared with CXCR3-negative naive cells).

UMI-labeled TRB cDNA libraries were prepared by 5' RACE. Each CDR3 protein gets one entry in TCRdb, which reprocessed the 5' RACE reads and gives no DNA. In total, the table holds several thousand distinct CDR3 sequences. Germline V CDR1 and CDR2: MGHDK, SYGVNS. CDR3 size: 14 residues. This clonotype is deemed medium-sized by its frequency. As yet, its antigen is unknown. The chain couples TRBV25-1 to TRBJ1-5. Sample: naive CXCR3- CD8+ T cells from blood. As to subset: CD45RO-CCR7+CD27+CD95- naive CD8+ T cells lacking CXCR3 (TNR3-). This receptor was identified in a human donor in good health. Some clones in this sample may be carry-over from other donors' samples. The CDR3 sequence is CASSESGSNQPQHF.